These 19 T cell receptor beta chains share one sample of origin, sequenced in a study of T cells after posttransplantation cyclophosphamide. This table comes from immunoSEQ multiplex PCR, and its TCRdb copy is limited to in-frame clones, with some not included. The sample yields some 40,000 clones, without any singletons. Sequencing input: PBMCs. The receptors stem from a man aged 40-55 years in good health, CMV-negative, and a related stem cell transplant donor.

The sample holds many counts of this clone. The chain couples TRBV6-1 to TRBJ2-2; 10 bases match TRBD1. V shed 4 bases, J shed 1 base, and the junction held 0 bases outside the gene matches. The germline V gene has CDR1 MNHNS and CDR2 SASEGT. The CDR3 contains 15 residues. As DNA, the CDR3 is TGTGCCAGCAGTGGGACAGGGGGGAACACCGGGGAGCTGTTTTTT. Its translation is CASSGTGGNTGELFF.

This chain joins TRBV5-5 and TRBJ2-5; 7 bases match TRBD1. The CDR3 sequence is 14 residues long. Germline lookup yields CDR1 SGHKS and CDR2 YYEKEE (reference sequence). After removal of 2 bases from V and 1 base from J, the junction contained 2 bases not matched to a gene. This CDR3 reads CASSFWDSQETQYF. The CDR3 DNA follows: TGTGCCAGCAGCTTCTGGGACAGCCAAGAGACCCAGTACTTC.

This clone was recorded at least ten times. The chain uses TRBV5-1 and TRBJ1-4; 7 bases fit TRBD1. The germline V gene has CDR1 SGHRS and CDR2 YFSETQ. The CDR3 runs to 14 residues. The trim removed 3 bases at V and 8 bases at J, leaving 7 bases unmatched. The CDR3 protein is CASSSTGAGEKLFF. The DNA of the CDR3 is TGCGCCAGCAGCTCCACAGGGGCGGGGGAAAAACTGTTTTTT.

This clone has at least ten counts. The chain uses TRBV6-4 and TRBJ2-1; 9 positions match TRBD1. Germline CDR1 and CDR2: MRHNA and SNTAGT. This CDR3 spans 14 amino acids. Trimming cost V 2 bases and J 5 bases; bases outside gene matches: 1. The CDR3 nucleotides read TGTGCCAGCAGTGACGGGACAGGGAACAATGAGCAGTTCTTC. Its protein is CASSDGTGNNEQFF.

This clone came up many times. The chain has TRBV20-1 and TRBJ2-1; TRBD1 is a possible D gene (5 bases). The CDR3 length is 11 residues. V was clipped by 6 bases and J by 6 bases, with 9 bases between them. The germline CDR1 and CDR2 sequences are DFQATT and SNEGSKA (reference sequence). CDR3 sequence reads: CSALTGNEQFF. The CDR3, as DNA: TGCAGTGCCCTTACAGGCAATGAGCAGTTCTTC.

This clone came up many times. This chain connects TRBV10-3 to TRBJ2-3, with no clear D. The CDR3 covers 12 residues. V was cut by 2 bases and J by 6 bases, with 6 bases left in between. Germline assignment: CDR1 ENHRY and CDR2 SYGVKD. The CDR3 DNA reads TGTGCCATCAGTGAGATCGTGGATACGCAGTATTTT. This codes for CAISEIVDTQYF.

This clone was detected ten times or more. V usage is TRBV6-6 and J usage is TRBJ1-5; D uncertain. Trimming removed 2 bases at V and 0 bases at J, with 11 bases between. From germline, CDR1 is MNHNY and CDR2 SVGAGI (reference sequence). The CDR3 is made up of 16 amino acids. As DNA, the CDR3 is TGTGCCAGCAGTTACAGCCCCAACGATAGCAATCAGCCCCAGCATTTT. Protein product: CASSYSPNDSNQPQHF.

This clone was observed many times. The chain uses TRBV2 and TRBJ2-7; TRBD2 agrees at 12 bases. V was clipped by 8 bases and J by 6 bases; unmatched bases: 8. Germline V CDR1 and CDR2: SNHLY, FYNNEI. The CDR3 length is 14 residues. The CDR3 DNA reads TGTGCCAGCCAACTTCTGGGACTAGCGGGCGAGCAGTACTTC. It is translated as CASQLLGLAGEQYF. The entire variable domain, with the rest obtained from reference TRBV2 and TRBJ2-7, is as follows: EPEVTQTPSHQVTQMGQEVILRCVPISNHLYFYWYRQILGQKVEFLVSFYNNEISEKSEIFDDQFSVERPDGSNFTLKIRSTKLEDSAMYFCASQLLGLAGEQYFGPGTRLTVT.

This clone has ten or more counts. The V and J genes are TRBV7-2 and TRBJ2-4; 8 bases agree with TRBD1. The CDR3 loop spans 16 amino acids. After removal of 1 base from V and 3 bases from J, the junction contained 5 bases not matched to a gene. CDR1 SGHTA and CDR2 FQGNSA come from the germline V gene. CDR3 sequence (DNA): TGTGCCAGCAGCTTAGTTTCAGGGGGCGGCAAAAACATTCAGTACTTC. Its translation: CASSLVSGGGKNIQYF.

This clone was seen more than once but under ten times. V usage is TRBV9 and J usage is TRBJ1-2; perhaps TRBD1 as D (6 bases). Trimming took off 4 bases at V and 5 bases at J, with 12 bases between the two ends. The CDR3 covers 13 residues. Germline V lookup: CDR1 SGDLS, CDR2 YYNGEE. The chain's CDR3 is CASSSGRGYGYTF. The CDR3 nucleotides are TGTGCCAGCAGCTCGGGGAGGGGGTATGGCTACACCTTC.

The sample holds a few counts of this clone. The V call is TRBV6-6, the J call TRBJ1-5, with 7 nucleotides matching TRBD1. Germline trimming cut 4 bases from V and 6 bases from J; bases unmatched to any gene: 6. The CDR3 has 14 amino acids. CDR1 is MNHNY, CDR2 SVGAGI, per germline (reference sequence). In DNA, the CDR3 is TGTGCCAGCAGTTTACAGGGGAAAGGTCAGCCCCAGCATTTT. The encoded protein is CASSLQGKGQPQHF.

This clone came up many times. The chain employs TRBV5-1 and TRBJ2-6; D not certain. Deletions cut 0 bases from V and 8 bases from J, with 9 bases between. Looked up from germline, CDR1 is SGHRS and CDR2 is YFSETQ. CDR3 length: 14 residues. The CDR3 loop is CASSLAAESNVLTF. The CDR3 nucleotides read TGCGCCAGCAGCTTGGCCGCAGAATCCAACGTCCTGACTTTC.

This clone was seen ten or more times. This sequence joins TRBV29-1 and TRBJ1-1, with no clear D. CDR1 and CDR2 from the germline V gene are SQVTM and ANQGSEA. There are 14 residues in the CDR3. The V gene lost 6 bases and the J gene lost 4 bases, with 18 bases spanning the gap. This CDR3 reads CSVKGLQVGTEAFF. The CDR3 DNA sequence: TGCAGCGTCAAAGGACTCCAGGTGGGCACTGAAGCTTTCTTT.

The chain couples TRBV12-5 to TRBJ2-1; TRBD2 matches at 10 bases. This CDR3 region has 16 residues. Germline V gene data show CDR1 as LGHNT and CDR2 as FRNRAP. V lost 0 bases and J lost 15; bases outside the gene matches: 14. CDR3 residues: CASGLVLGSGRAGPFF. The CDR3 DNA reads as TGTGCTAGTGGTTTGGTACTAGGGAGCGGGAGGGCCGGTCCGTTCTTC. Combining the CDR3 with reference TRBV12-5 and TRBJ2-1 gives the whole variable domain DARVTQTPRHKVTEMGQEVTMRCQPILGHNTVFWYRQTMMQGLELLAYFRNRAPLDDSGMPKDRFSAEMPDATLATLKIQPSEPRDSAVYFCASGLVLGSGRAGPFFGPGTRLTVL.

This chain uses TRBV15 with TRBJ2-1; D perhaps matches TRBD1 (5 bases). The CDR3 is 14 residues long. Trimming took off 9 bases at V and 2 bases at J, with 14 bases between the two ends. Per the germline V gene, CDR1 is LNHNV and CDR2 is YYDKDF (reference sequence). CDR3 loop: CATRGAPTYNEQFF. The CDR3 bases are TGTGCCACTCGTGGGGCCCCTACCTACAATGAGCAGTTCTTC. Using reference TRBV15 and TRBJ2-1 for the parts outside the CDR3, the full variable domain is DAMVIQNPRYQVTQFGKPVTLSCSQTLNHNVMYWYQQKSSQAPKLLFHYYDKDFNNEADTPDNFQSRRPNTSFCFLDIRSPGLGDTAMYLCATRGAPTYNEQFFGPGTRLTVL.

This clone has just a few counts. The rearrangement links TRBV7-3 to TRBJ1-2, with TRBD1 matching 10 bases. Trimming at V came to 5 bases and at J to 7 bases, leaving 13 bases not matched to a gene. Germline V CDR1 and CDR2: SGHTA, FQGTGA. This CDR3 has 16 residues. This CDR3 is CASSPRQGAQGFGYTF. For the CDR3, the DNA is TGTGCCAGCAGCCCAAGACAGGGGGCGCAAGGTTTTGGCTACACCTTC.

This clone was recorded many times. The V and J genes are TRBV5-1 and TRBJ2-7; TRBD2 agrees at 8 bases. The CDR3 runs 18 residues. V gave up 1 base and J gave up 0 bases; unmatched junction bases: 12. Germline CDR1 and CDR2: SGHRS and YFSETQ. Here the CDR3 reads CASSLFSGTRTSSYEQYF. Written as DNA, the CDR3 is TGCGCCAGCAGCTTGTTTAGTGGGACTAGGACTAGCTCCTACGAGCAGTACTTC.

The sample holds many counts of this clone. This chain links TRBV5-1 with TRBJ1-1; D not certain. CDR1 SGHRS and CDR2 YFSETQ come from the germline V gene. Trimming pared 0 bases from V and 6 bases from J, leaving 18 bases between. The CDR3 spans 16 residues. The chain's CDR3 is CASSLAPAGLRAEAFF. The CDR3, as DNA: TGCGCCAGCAGCTTGGCCCCGGCAGGTTTGAGGGCTGAAGCTTTCTTT.

This clone appeared many times. The chain has TRBV2 and TRBJ1-6; 7 positions match TRBD1. Losses at the gene ends were 6 bases for V and 7 bases for J; bases not matched to a gene: 6. Germline CDR1 reads SNHLY; CDR2 reads FYNNEI. The CDR3 totals 14 residues. For the CDR3, the DNA is TGTGCCAGCAGGGCCCGGGACAGAAATTCACCCCTCCACTTT. Protein product: CASRARDRNSPLHF.